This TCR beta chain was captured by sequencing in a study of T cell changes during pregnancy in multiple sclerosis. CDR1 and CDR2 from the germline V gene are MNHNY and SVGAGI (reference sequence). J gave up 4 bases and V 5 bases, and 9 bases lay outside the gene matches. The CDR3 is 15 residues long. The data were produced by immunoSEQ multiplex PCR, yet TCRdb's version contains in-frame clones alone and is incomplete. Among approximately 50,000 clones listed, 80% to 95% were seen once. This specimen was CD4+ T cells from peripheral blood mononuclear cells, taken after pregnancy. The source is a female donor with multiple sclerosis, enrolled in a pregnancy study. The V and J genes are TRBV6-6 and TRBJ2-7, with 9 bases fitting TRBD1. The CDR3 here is CASSSHGQGSYEQYF. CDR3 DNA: TGTGCCAGCAGTAGCCACGGACAGGGGTCATACGAGCAGTACTTC.